The 2 T cell receptor beta chains below all came from one sample that was sequenced in a study of chemoradiotherapy in HPV16-positive cancers (dated by TCRdb to between 2021 and 2024). Receptor amplification or capture employed the immunoSEQ multiplex PCR assay. TCRdb mirrors the immuneACCESS table, restricted to in-frame sequences. Some clones are absent from its copies; in checked studies, under half trace to an unresolved V gene, and the reason for the others is unknown. This sample gives thousands of clones in total; roughly nine tenths of them show up just once. The leading ten clones occupy approximately 8.8% of the sample. The material sequenced was tumor tissue, taken from a patient who underwent chemoradiotherapy. The receptors stem from a human donor with HPV-associated anogenital cancer.

The chain couples TRBV28 to TRBJ2-5, with TRBD1 identical over 9 bases. The trim removed 5 bases at V and 2 bases at J, leaving 21 bases unmatched. CDR1 is MDHEN and CDR2 is SYDVKM in the germline V gene. The CDR3 totals 20 residues. The CDR3 sequence: CASSHYPGQGKFRGQETQYF. The CDR3 bases are TGTGCCAGCAGTCATTACCCGGGACAGGGTAAATTTAGGGGACAAGAGACCCAGTACTTC.

V usage is TRBV5-1 and J usage is TRBJ2-3; 8 bases align to TRBD2. V dropped 2 bases and J dropped 0; count of bases not matched to a gene: 8. This CDR3 has 17 amino acids. Germline V gives CDR1 SGHRS, CDR2 YFSETQ. For the CDR3, the DNA is TGCGCCAGCAGCTTTGGAGCGGGAGACTCTAGCACAGATACGCAGTATTTT. This gives the protein CASSFGAGDSSTDTQYF.